This T cell receptor (beta chain) was recorded in a study of blood T cell repertoires in COVID-19. Turning to the study itself: Italy, Spain and the United States were the sources of the convalescent and acute COVID-19 samples. Sample material is recorded as cDNA or gDNA derived from T cells, B-cell-depleted T cells, or PBMCs.

Under the authors' procedure: Estimated nucleated cell counts came from reference gene primer amplification. Measured with immunoSEQ multiplex PCR; TCRdb has only the in-frame clones, and not every one. V, J and clone size were drawn from that table, and D and trimming were deduced from the DNA. The repertoire holds roughly 230,000 clones, roughly 81% seen once, with 3.5% to 4.5% in the top ten. The germline gives CDR1 SGHDT, CDR2 YYEEEE. V gave up 10 bases and J gave up 4 bases; unmatched junction bases: 6. The CDR3 contains 13 residues. The receptor was isolated from a man aged 45-65 years with acute or convalescent COVID-19. V is TRBV5-6 and J is TRBJ1-1, with 11 bases fitting TRBD1. Sequenced sample: peripheral blood. CDR3 nucleotide sequence: TGTGCCTCATTCGGGACAGGGGGCACTGAAGCTTTCTTT. Its translation is CASFGTGGTEAFF.